The source of this T cell receptor (beta chain) is a study of vaccination effects on CD4 cells after COVID-19. Ahead of sequencing, the ViraFEST assay grew antigen-specific CD4+ T cells using viral peptide pools. At the end of about 10 days of culture, CD4+ T cells were isolated. By PCR, the person was confirmed to have had SARS-CoV-2 infection between March and December 2020. Every well housed some 2 million PBMC, which grew in culture alongside around 10 IU/ml IL-2 and 10 ug/ml peptides. HIV-1 Nef peptide pool stimulation served as negative control. Half the medium was swapped for IL-2 medium on days 3 and 7. Worth noting for this clone: The antigen is undetermined.

Measured with immunoSEQ multiplex PCR; TCRdb has only the in-frame clones, and not every one. The data show under 65,000 clones, around 80% seen once. Germline V gene lookup returns CDR1 SGHKS and CDR2 YYEKEE (reference sequence). V was pared by 0 bases and J by 2 bases, with 7 bases between. This CDR3 region has 14 residues. The V gene is TRBV5-5, the J gene TRBJ2-3; no reliable D call. This clonotype was sampled from a human donor who had a prior SARS-CoV-2 infection. Sample: CD4+ T cells from PBMCs cultured with HIV peptides, taken before COVID-19 vaccination. This sample's subset: HIV-1 Nef peptide pool negative control/reference culture. CDR3 sequence reads: CASSLVQITDTQYF. The CDR3 DNA reads TGTGCCAGCAGCTTGGTACAGATCACAGATACGCAGTATTTT.